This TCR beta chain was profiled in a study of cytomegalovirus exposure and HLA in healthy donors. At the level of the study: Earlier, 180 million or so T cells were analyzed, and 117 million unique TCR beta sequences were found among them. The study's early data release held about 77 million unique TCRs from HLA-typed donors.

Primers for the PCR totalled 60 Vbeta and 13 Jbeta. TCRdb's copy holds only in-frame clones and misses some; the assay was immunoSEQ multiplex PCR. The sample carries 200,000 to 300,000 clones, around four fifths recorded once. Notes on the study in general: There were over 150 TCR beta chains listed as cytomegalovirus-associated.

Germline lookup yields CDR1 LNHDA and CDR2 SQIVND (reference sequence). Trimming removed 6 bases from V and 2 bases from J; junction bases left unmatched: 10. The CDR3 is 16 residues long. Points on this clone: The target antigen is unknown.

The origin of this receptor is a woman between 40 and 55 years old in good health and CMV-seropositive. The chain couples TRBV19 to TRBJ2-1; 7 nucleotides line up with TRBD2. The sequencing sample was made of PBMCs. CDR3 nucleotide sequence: TGTGCCAGTAGGACTACCCCTAGCGGCGCCTACAATGAGCAGTTCTTC. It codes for CASRTTPSGAYNEQFF.